The present T cell receptor beta chain was sequenced within a study of OX40 agonist ivuxolimab in advanced cancers. CDR1 and CDR2 from the germline V gene are KGHSH and LQKENI. The ends were cut back, 2 bases at V and 4 bases at J, with 20 bases in the middle. CDR3 length equals 17 residues. Only in-frame clones appear in the TCRdb table, and some are missing; sequencing was by immunoSEQ multiplex PCR. The profile shows roughly 100,000 clones, approximately 90% of them singletons. The material was CD4+ or CD8+ T cells sorted from blood, obtained in a trial of the OX40 agonist ivuxolimab. The chain recombines TRBV18 with TRBJ1-1; maybe TRBD1 (6 bases). The sequence derives from an adult with an advanced solid tumor such as melanoma, head and neck, liver or kidney cancer. CDR3 residues: CASSPRWGAERGTEAFF. The CDR3 DNA reads TGTGCCAGCTCACCAAGATGGGGGGCCGAGAGGGGCACTGAAGCTTTCTTT.